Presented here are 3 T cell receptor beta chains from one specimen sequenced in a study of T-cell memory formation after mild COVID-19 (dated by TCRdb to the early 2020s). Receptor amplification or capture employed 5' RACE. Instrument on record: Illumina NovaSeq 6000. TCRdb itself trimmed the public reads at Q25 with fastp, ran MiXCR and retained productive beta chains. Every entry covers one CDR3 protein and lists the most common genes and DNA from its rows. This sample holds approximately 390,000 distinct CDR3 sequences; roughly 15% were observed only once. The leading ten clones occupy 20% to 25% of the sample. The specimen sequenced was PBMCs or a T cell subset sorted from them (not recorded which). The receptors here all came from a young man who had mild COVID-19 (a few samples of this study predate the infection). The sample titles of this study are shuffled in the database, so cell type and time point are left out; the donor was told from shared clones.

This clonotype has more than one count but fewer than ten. As DNA, the CDR3 is TGTGCCAGCAGCTCCGGGAGGACGCAGTATTTT. Its protein product is CASSSGRTQYF. This chain connects TRBV14 to TRBJ2-3; 7 positions match TRBD2. Germline trimming cut 5 bases from V and 9 bases from J; bases unmatched to any gene: 2. This CDR3 contains 11 residues. CDR1 is SGHDN, CDR2 FVKESK, per germline.

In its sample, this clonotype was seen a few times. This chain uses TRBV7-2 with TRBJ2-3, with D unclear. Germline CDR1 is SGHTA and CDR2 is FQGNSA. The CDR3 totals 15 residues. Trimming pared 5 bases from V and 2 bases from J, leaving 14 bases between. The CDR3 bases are TGTGCCAGCAGCCCGAACTATCTAGACACAGATACGCAGTATTTT. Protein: CASSPNYLDTDTQYF.

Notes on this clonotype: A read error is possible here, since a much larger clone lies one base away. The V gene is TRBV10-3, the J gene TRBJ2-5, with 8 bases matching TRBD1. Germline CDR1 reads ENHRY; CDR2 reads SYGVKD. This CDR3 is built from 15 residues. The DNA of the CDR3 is TGTGACATCAGCTGGACAGGGAACCCCCAAGAGACCCAGTACTTC. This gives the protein CDISWTGNPQETQYF.